The 29 T cell receptor beta chains below were found in one sample sequenced in a study of early T cells in non-severe SARS-CoV-2 infection. Via MiXCR, TCRdb re-called the 5' RACE reads, giving one row per CDR3 protein. Of tens of thousands of distinct CDR3 sequences listed, approximately 12% were seen once; the top ten hold roughly 3.1%. The specimen sequenced was whole blood. The receptor source for this set is an adult who was a healthcare worker with PCR-confirmed SARS-CoV-2 infection or an uninfected control (not recorded which).

This clonotype has only a few counts. V is TRBV20-1 and J is TRBJ2-5; TRBD2 matches at 7 bases. The CDR3 runs 13 residues. Germline V gene data show CDR1 as DFQATT and CDR2 as SNEGSKA (reference sequence). The V and J ends lost 7 bases and 2 bases, in that order; junction bases with no gene match: 7. The chain's CDR3 is CSEGGRGQETQYF. CDR3 coding DNA: TGCAGTGAGGGCGGGAGAGGTCAAGAGACCCAGTACTTC.

This clonotype occurred many times. The rearrangement uses TRBV4-1 and TRBJ2-7; 16 bases map to TRBD2. The CDR3 sequence is 20 residues long. In germline, CDR1 is MGHRA, CDR2 YSYEKL. The junction had 10 bases not matched to a gene; V was cut back by 1 base and J by 1 base. This CDR3 reads CASSQAVPGLAGGPSYEQYF. The CDR3 DNA reads TGCGCCAGCAGCCAAGCGGTTCCGGGACTAGCGGGAGGGCCATCCTACGAGCAGTACTTC.

This clonotype was observed a few times. The rearrangement links TRBV28 to TRBJ2-1, with D hard to call. V was pared by 4 bases and J by 4 bases, with 5 bases between. In germline, CDR1 is MDHEN, CDR2 SYDVKM. The CDR3 totals 12 residues. The CDR3, as DNA: TGTGCCAGCAGTTCTCAGTACAATGAGCAGTTCTTC. This sequence encodes CASSSQYNEQFF.

CDR3 protein: CSVRGSVGTDTQYF. In nucleotides, the CDR3 is TGCAGCGTCCGGGGGAGCGTGGGAACAGATACGCAGTATTTT. The J gene is TRBJ2-3, the V gene TRBV29-1; D might be TRBD2 (6 bases). The germline CDR1 and CDR2 sequences are SQVTM and ANQGSEA. This CDR3 spans 14 amino acids. The ends were cut back, 6 bases at V and 3 bases at J, with 16 bases in the middle.

The DNA for the CDR3 is TGTGCCAGCAGTTCCGAGCGGGAGGTGGGTGAGCAGTACTTC. It specifies CASSSEREVGEQYF. The V and J genes are TRBV12-3 or TRBV12-4 and TRBJ2-7; 9 positions match TRBD2. This CDR3 has 14 residues. V lost 4 bases and J lost 7; bases outside the gene matches: 8.

This clonotype was found many times. The rearrangement joins TRBV20-1 to TRBJ2-3; 8 bases align to TRBD2. The CDR3 consists of 15 residues. The trim removed 5 bases at V and 1 base at J, leaving 8 bases unmatched. The V gene's germline CDR1 is DFQATT and CDR2 SNEGSKA (reference sequence). The CDR3 here is CSALNSGKGTDTQYF. Here the CDR3 DNA reads TGCAGTGCTTTAAATAGCGGGAAGGGCACAGATACGCAGTATTTT.

The CDR3 DNA sequence: TGTGCCATCAGTGGGGGCGGGCCGAACACCGGGGAGCTGTTTTTT. It encodes CAISGGGPNTGELFF. V gene TRBV10-3 combines with J gene TRBJ2-2; either TRBD1 or TRBD2 may supply D (5 bases each). CDR3 length equals 15 residues. V was clipped by 4 bases and J by 0 bases, with 9 bases between them. Looked up from germline, CDR1 is ENHRY and CDR2 is SYGVKD.

In this sample, this clonotype turned up many times. The chain is built from TRBV29-1 and TRBJ2-1; D remains unclear. The CDR3 consists of 10 residues. Germline V gene data show CDR1 as SQVTM and CDR2 as ANQGSEA. The CDR3, as DNA: TGCATCGCTGTCATCGATGAGCAGTTCTTC. It yields the protein CIAVIDEQFF.

The chain carries TRBV2 and TRBJ1-5; maybe TRBD1 (5 bases). Germline V gene data show CDR1 as SNHLY and CDR2 as FYNNEI. V lost 10 bases, J lost 7 bases, and 5 bases lay in between. The CDR3 extends over 9 amino acids. In nucleotides, the CDR3 is TGTGCCAACAGGCAGCCCCAGCATTTT. It translates to CANRQPQHF.

Ten or more counts support this clonotype. The chain couples TRBV6-2 or TRBV6-3 to TRBJ2-2; D not certain. The CDR3 totals 16 residues. V lost 0 bases, J lost 1 base, and 9 bases lay in between. CDR1 is MNHEY, CDR2 SVGEGT, per germline. As DNA, the CDR3 is TGTGCCAGCAGTTACTCTAGTAATCTGAACACCGGGGAGCTGTTTTTT. This translates into CASSYSSNLNTGELFF.

This clonotype was detected a few times. This sequence joins TRBV5-5 and TRBJ1-5, with a tentative D call TRBD1 (6 bases). Germline CDR1 reads SGHKS; CDR2 reads YYEKEE (reference sequence). The CDR3 sequence is 15 residues long. V gave up 1 base and J gave up 5 bases, with 13 bases separating them. CDR3 nucleotides: TGTGCCAGCAGCTTGTTCTGGACAGTTGATCAGCCCCAGCATTTT. Protein product: CASSLFWTVDQPQHF.

Ten or more counts support this clonotype. V usage is TRBV7-9 and J usage is TRBJ2-3, with D perhaps matching TRBD2 (7 bases). This CDR3 has 17 amino acids. Germline CDR1 and CDR2: SEHNR and FQNEAQ (reference sequence). The V end lost 7 bases, the J end lost 4 bases, and 24 bases lay between the germline ends. The CDR3 DNA sequence: TGTGCCAGCACCACTCAGGGAGGGCAGGAGGGGGCAGATACGCAGTATTTT. Its translation: CASTTQGGQEGADTQYF.

On this clonotype itself: At one of its ends the junction is not consistent with the germline gene, which may arise from a read error. The chain couples TRBV2 to TRBJ2-7, with 8 bases that match TRBD2. This CDR3 contains 15 residues. Germline V lookup: CDR1 SNHLY, CDR2 FYNNEI. This CDR3 is CASSEVGTRAYEQYF. CDR3 DNA sequence: TGTGCCAGCAGCGAAGTAGGGACTAGAGCCTACGAGCAGTACTTC.

This clonotype was counted a few times. This chain joins TRBV28 and TRBJ2-6, with D unclear. Germline-derived CDR1 and CDR2 are MDHEN and SYDVKM. V was trimmed by 6 bases and J by 4 bases, leaving 10 bases between them. The CDR3 has 14 amino acids. The CDR3 is CASRIRSGANVLTF. CDR3 bases: TGTGCCAGCAGAATTAGGTCCGGGGCCAACGTCCTGACTTTC.

The CDR3 DNA sequence: TGTGCCAGCAGTGAGACTAGCGGGAGCCTCCATACGCAGTATTTT. It is translated as CASSETSGSLHTQYF. The genes are TRBV9 and TRBJ2-3; 12 bases are a match to TRBD2. CDR1 is SGDLS, CDR2 YYNGEE, per germline. V dropped 5 bases and J dropped 7; count of bases not matched to a gene: 8. The CDR3 is 15 residues long.

This clonotype came up a few times. The J gene is TRBJ1-4, the V gene TRBV10-3, with D maybe TRBD1 (6 bases). V lost 2 bases, J lost 11 bases, and 12 bases lay in between. Germline V gene data show CDR1 as ENHRY and CDR2 as SYGVKD. The CDR3 covers 13 residues. The CDR3 loop reads CAISEPRTDKLFF. CDR3 nucleotide sequence: TGTGCCATCAGTGAGCCCCGGACAGATAAACTGTTTTTT.

This sequence joins TRBV10-2 and TRBJ1-2, with TRBD1 matching 7 bases. CDR1 and CDR2 (germline): WSHSY, SAAADI. After removal of 1 base from V and 4 bases from J, the junction contained 6 bases not matched to a gene. The length of the CDR3 is 15 residues. CDR3 residues: CASSEFEGAGYGYTF. DNA for the CDR3: TGCGCCAGCAGTGAGTTCGAGGGGGCTGGCTATGGCTACACCTTC.

This clonotype occurred a few times. The V and J genes are TRBV18 and TRBJ2-5; 7 bases agree with TRBD1. This CDR3 contains 14 residues. Germline V gene lookup returns CDR1 KGHSH and CDR2 LQKENI. V dropped 6 bases and J dropped 5; count of bases not matched to a gene: 9. The CDR3 nucleotides read TGTGCCAGCTCCAGGACAGGTGGCACGGAGACCCAGTACTTC. Protein product: CASSRTGGTETQYF.

This clonotype turned up a few times. The chain carries TRBV20-1 and TRBJ2-3; a possible D gene is TRBD1 (6 bases). The length of the CDR3 is 13 residues. V gave up 3 bases and J gave up 6 bases, with 13 bases separating them. Per germline, CDR1 DFQATT and CDR2 SNEGSKA (reference sequence). In DNA, the CDR3 is TGCAGTGCTAGGGGGGCGGCGCCGGATACGCAGTATTTT. Amino acids: CSARGAAPDTQYF.

This clonotype was picked up many times. The chain combines TRBV27 with TRBJ2-6; D is uncertain. This CDR3 comprises 14 residues. Trimming shortened V by 4 bases and J by 0 bases, and 4 bases separated the two germline ends. Germline V CDR1 and CDR2: MNHEY, SMNVEV (reference sequence). The chain's CDR3 is CASSSRSGANVLTF. CDR3 nucleotide sequence: TGTGCCAGCAGTTCCCGCTCTGGGGCCAACGTCCTGACTTTC.

The J gene is TRBJ2-3, the V gene TRBV20-1, with D perhaps TRBD1 or TRBD2 (5 bases each). This CDR3 region has 14 residues. Deletions cut 2 bases from V and 2 bases from J, with 11 bases between. The germline CDR1 and CDR2 sequences are DFQATT and SNEGSKA (reference sequence). Here the CDR3 DNA reads TGCAGTGCTAGACCAGCGGACAACACAGATACGCAGTATTTT. Translating gives CSARPADNTDTQYF.

The chain employs TRBV20-1 and TRBJ1-6, with TRBD1 as a possible D gene (5 bases). In germline, CDR1 is DFQATT, CDR2 SNEGSKA (reference sequence). CDR3 length: 13 amino acids. In nucleotides, the CDR3 is TGCAGCCGGGCCCCGGGGGGGAATTCACCCCTCCACTTT. Protein product: CSRAPGGNSPLHF.

This clonotype was counted a few times. The gene calls are TRBV6-1 and TRBJ2-7; TRBD1 might be the D (6 bases). This CDR3 region has 15 residues. Trimming pared 4 bases from V and 0 bases from J, leaving 13 bases between. CDR1 is MNHNS and CDR2 is SASEGT in the germline V gene. The CDR3 sequence: CASSVVQGRSYEQYF. The CDR3 bases are TGTGCCAGCAGTGTCGTACAGGGACGCTCCTACGAGCAGTACTTC.

This clonotype was counted at least ten times. The V call is TRBV30, the J call TRBJ2-1; the D gene is possibly TRBD2 (5 bases). Germline V gives CDR1 GTSNPN, CDR2 SVGIG (reference sequence). Trimming stripped 2 bases from V and 3 bases from J, with 11 bases between. The CDR3 has 14 residues. The CDR3 loop is CAWSRTGSYNEQFF. CDR3 nucleotide sequence: TGTGCCTGGAGTAGGACGGGGAGCTACAATGAGCAGTTCTTC.

This clonotype was detected only a few times. The chain recombines TRBV7-3 with TRBJ1-1; TRBD1 is a possible D gene (6 bases). V was cut by 2 bases and J by 4 bases, with 11 bases left in between. CDR1 SGHTA and CDR2 FQGTGA come from the germline V gene. CDR3 length equals 14 residues. The chain's CDR3 is CASSLEARGTEAFF. Written as DNA, the CDR3 is TGTGCCAGCAGCTTAGAAGCCAGGGGCACTGAAGCTTTCTTT.

This clonotype was counted only a few times. The chain recombines TRBV18 with TRBJ1-4; D is uncertain. The CDR3 extends over 14 amino acids. V was cut by 4 bases and J by 6 bases, with 12 bases left in between. Germline CDR1 and CDR2: KGHSH and LQKENI. This chain's CDR3 is CASSHAGWDEKLFF. Written as DNA, the CDR3 is TGTGCCAGCTCACACGCGGGGTGGGATGAAAAACTGTTTTTT. The full variable domain, with the rest looked up from reference TRBV18 and TRBJ1-4, is NAGVMQNPRHLVRRRGQEARLRCSPMKGHSHVYWYRQLPEEGLKFMVYLQKENIIDESGMPKERFSAEFPKEGPSILRIQQVVRGDSAAYFCASSHAGWDEKLFFGSGTQLSVL.

The chain uses TRBV7-2 and TRBJ1-4, with no clear D. The CDR3 consists of 13 residues. The V gene lost 0 bases and the J gene lost 10 bases, with 9 bases spanning the gap. Looked up from germline, CDR1 is SGHTA and CDR2 is FQGNSA. CDR3 sequence reads: CASSLAAPGKLFF. DNA for the CDR3: TGTGCCAGCAGCTTAGCAGCACCTGGAAAACTGTTTTTT.

This clonotype has ten or more counts. V usage is TRBV9 and J usage is TRBJ2-1; 9 positions match TRBD2. The CDR3 runs 16 residues. The V and J ends lost 4 bases and 7 bases, in that order; junction bases with no gene match: 12. Per the germline V gene, CDR1 is SGDLS and CDR2 is YYNGEE. The CDR3 sequence: CASSLLVAGVGNEQFF. CDR3 sequence (DNA): TGTGCCAGCAGCTTACTCGTAGCGGGAGTGGGGAATGAGCAGTTCTTC.

This chain links TRBV28 with TRBJ2-1; unclear D gene. Germline assignment: CDR1 MDHEN and CDR2 SYDVKM. The CDR3 runs to 13 residues. Trimming cost V 2 bases and J 3 bases, with 5 bases left between them. The CDR3 sequence is CASSLRHYNEQFF. The DNA of the CDR3 is TGTGCCAGCAGTTTACGCCACTACAATGAGCAGTTCTTC. Full variable domain (outside the CDR3, taken from reference TRBV28 and TRBJ2-1): DVKVTQSSRYLVKRTGEKVFLECVQDMDHENMFWYRQDPGLGLRLIYFSYDVKMKEKGDIPEGYSVSREKKERFSLILESASTNQTSMYLCASSLRHYNEQFFGPGTRLTVL.